This T cell receptor (beta chain) stems from a study of control samples from healthy donors and cancer patients. The CDR3 covers 17 residues. V was clipped by 2 bases and J by 3 bases; unmatched bases: 7. From germline, CDR1 is SGHAT and CDR2 FQNNGV. Assay used: immunoSEQ multiplex PCR; TCRdb lists only in-frame clones, some missing. The sample consists of 120,000 or so clones, more than 70% of them appearing once. The receptor comes from a man aged 55 to 69 in good health. This rearrangement joins TRBV11-2 to TRBJ2-3; 11 bases map to TRBD1. Material: blood. The CDR3 loop reads CASSLTGQGVGTDTQYF. CDR3 in DNA: TGTGCCAGCAGCTTAACGGGACAGGGGGTAGGGACAGATACGCAGTATTTT.